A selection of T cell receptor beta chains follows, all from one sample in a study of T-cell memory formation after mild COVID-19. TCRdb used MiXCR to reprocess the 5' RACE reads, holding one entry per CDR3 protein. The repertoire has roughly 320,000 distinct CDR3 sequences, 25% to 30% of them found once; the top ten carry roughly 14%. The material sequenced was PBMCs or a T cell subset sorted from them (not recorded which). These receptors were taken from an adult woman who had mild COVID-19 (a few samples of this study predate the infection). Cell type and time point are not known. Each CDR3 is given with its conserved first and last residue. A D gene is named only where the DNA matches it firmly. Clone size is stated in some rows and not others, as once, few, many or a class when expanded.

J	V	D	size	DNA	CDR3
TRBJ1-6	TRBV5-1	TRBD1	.	TGCGCCAGCAGTCTACGGACAGGGAAAGACTCACCCCTCCACTTT	CASSLRTGKDSPLHF
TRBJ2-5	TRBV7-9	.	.	TGTGCCAGCAGCTCACCGGGACTGCAGCAAGAGACCCAGTACTTC	CASSSPGLQQETQYF
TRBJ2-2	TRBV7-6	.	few	TGTGCCAGCAGCTTAGCCACCAGCGCCGGGGAGCTGTTTTTT	CASSLATSAGELFF
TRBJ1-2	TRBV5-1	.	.	TGCGCCAGCAGCTTGGAAGCAGGGGCGAGGTATGGCTACACCTTC	CASSLEAGARYGYTF
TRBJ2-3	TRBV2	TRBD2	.	TGTGCCAGCAGTATCGGGACTAGCGGGAGTTGGTGGTCTAGCACAGATACGCAGTATTTT	CASSIGTSGSWWSSTDTQYF
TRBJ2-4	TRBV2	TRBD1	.	TGTGCCAGCTCGGGGACAGGGGGCTTTTGGTACTTC	CASSGTGGFWYF
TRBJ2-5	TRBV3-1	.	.	TGTGCCAGCAGCCGAGGAGGGCTAAAGACCCAGTACTTC	CASSRGGLKTQYF
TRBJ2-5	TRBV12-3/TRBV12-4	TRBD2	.	TGTGCCAGCAGTACTCGACTAGCGGGAGATGAGACCCAGTACTTC	CASSTRLAGDETQYF
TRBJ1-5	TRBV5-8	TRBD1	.	TGTGCCAGCAGCTCGACAGGGGGCTGGCAGCCCCAGCATTTT	CASSSTGGWQPQHF
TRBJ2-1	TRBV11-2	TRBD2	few	TGTGCCAGCAGCTTAGTATGGACTAGTTCGTACAATGAGCAGTTCTTC	CASSLVWTSSYNEQFF
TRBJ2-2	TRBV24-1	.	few	TGTGCCACCAGTGATTCCTTCCACGGGGAGCTGTTTTTT	CATSDSFHGELFF
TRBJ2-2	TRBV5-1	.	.	TGCGCCAGCAGCTTGGATTACCACATGGGCGGGGAGCTGTTTTTT	CASSLDYHMGGELFF
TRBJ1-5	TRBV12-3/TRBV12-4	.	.	TGTGCCAGCAGTCTAACAGGGAGTTCGCAGCCCCAGCATTTT	CASSLTGSSQPQHF
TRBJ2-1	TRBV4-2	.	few	TGTGCCAGCAGGGAGACTACCTCGGGATGGAATGAGCAGTTCTTC	CASRETTSGWNEQFF
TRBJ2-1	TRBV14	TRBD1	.	TGTGCCAGCAGCCCTAGGACAGGGAGGAATGAGCAGTTCTTC	CASSPRTGRNEQFF
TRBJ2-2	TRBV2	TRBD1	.	TGTGCCAGCCTGGGACAGGGGACCGGGGAGCTGTTTTTT	CASLGQGTGELFF
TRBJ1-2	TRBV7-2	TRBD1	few	TGTGCCAGCAGCTACCTGTTGGGGCCGGGACAGGGGGCGTTGACCTATGGCTACACCTTC	CASSYLLGPGQGALTYGYTF
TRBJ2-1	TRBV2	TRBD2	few	TGTGCCAGCACCCGACTAGCGGGGGGCGGGTATGAGCAGTTCTTC	CASTRLAGGGYEQFF
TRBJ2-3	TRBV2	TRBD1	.	TGTGCCAGCGGACAGGGTCGCACAGATACGCAGTATTTT	CASGQGRTDTQYF
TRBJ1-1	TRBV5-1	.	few	TGCGCCAGCAGCTTGGCTCCGGGATCGAGCACTGAAGCTTTCTTT	CASSLAPGSSTEAFF
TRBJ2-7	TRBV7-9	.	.	TGTGCCAGCAGCTCGCAAGGGGCTAACTCCTACGAGCAGTACTTC	CASSSQGANSYEQYF
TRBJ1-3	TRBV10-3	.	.	TGTGCCATCAGTGACCTCCTACGGACAGCCTCTTCTGGAAACACCATATATTTT	CAISDLLRTASSGNTIYF
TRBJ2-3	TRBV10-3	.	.	TGTGCCATCAGGGACGGTGCGTTGGATACGCAGTATTTT	CAIRDGALDTQYF
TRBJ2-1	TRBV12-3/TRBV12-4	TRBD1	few	TGTGCCAGCAGTCCCGGCAGGGGGCGCCGCGATGAGCAGTTCTTC	CASSPGRGRRDEQFF
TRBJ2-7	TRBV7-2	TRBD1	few	TGTGCCAGCAGTCCTACCAAGGGGGCTTCCTACGAGCAGTACTTC	CASSPTKGASYEQYF
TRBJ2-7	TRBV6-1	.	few	TGTGCCAGCAGTGATCACTCAGGGAATGGGAGATTCGAGCAGTACTTC	CASSDHSGNGRFEQYF
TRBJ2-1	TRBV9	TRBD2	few	TGTGCCAGCAGCGTCCAGCGGGGGGCGGACAATGAGCAGTTCTTC	CASSVQRGADNEQFF
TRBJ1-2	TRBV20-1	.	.	TGCAGTGCTAGAGATTGGGCGGGCCAGAACTATGGCTACACCTTC	CSARDWAGQNYGYTF
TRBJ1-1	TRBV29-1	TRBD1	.	TGCAGCGTTGTAGGACAGGGGTTGAACACTGAAGCTTTCTTT	CSVVGQGLNTEAFF
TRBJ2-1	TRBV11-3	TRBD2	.	TGTGCCAGCAGCTTAGAGGGACTAGCGGGAGTCTCCTACAATGAGCAGTTCTTC	CASSLEGLAGVSYNEQFF
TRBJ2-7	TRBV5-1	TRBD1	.	TGCGCCAGCAGCCCATGGACAGGGGACACGTACGAGCAGTACTTC	CASSPWTGDTYEQYF
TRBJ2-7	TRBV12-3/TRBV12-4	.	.	TGTGCCAGCAGTCCAGGGGAGGGAGAGCAGTACTTC	CASSPGEGEQYF
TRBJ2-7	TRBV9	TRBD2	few	TGTGCCAGCAGCGTAGGTTTAGCGGGAGGTTCCTACGAGCAGTACTTC	CASSVGLAGGSYEQYF
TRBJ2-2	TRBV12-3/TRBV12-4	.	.	TGTGCCAGCAGTTTATTGGGGGCGCGGGACACCGGGGAGCTGTTTTTT	CASSLLGARDTGELFF
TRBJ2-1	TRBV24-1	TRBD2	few	TGTGCCACCAGTGGGGGTAGCGGGACTGAGCAGTTCTTC	CATSGGSGTEQFF
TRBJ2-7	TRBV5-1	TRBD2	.	TGCGCCAGCAGCTGGACCCGGACTAGCGGGACATCCTACGAGCAGTACTTC	CASSWTRTSGTSYEQYF
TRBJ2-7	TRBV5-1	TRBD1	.	TGCGCCAGCAGCGGGACAGGGCCTGACGAGCAGTACTTC	CASSGTGPDEQYF
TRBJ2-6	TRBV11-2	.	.	TGTGCCAGCAGCTTAGGCCCCCCTGGGGCCAACGTCCTGACTTTC	CASSLGPPGANVLTF
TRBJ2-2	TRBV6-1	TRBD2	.	TGTGCCAGCAGAACTAGCGGGAGGGCCTCCGGGGAGCTGTTTTTT	CASRTSGRASGELFF
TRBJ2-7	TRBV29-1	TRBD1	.	TGCAGCGTTGAAGATCAGGGGGCTAGCTACGAGCAGTACTTC	CSVEDQGASYEQYF
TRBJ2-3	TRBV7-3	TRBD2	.	TGTGCCAGCAGCTACACCGGGACTAGCGGCCGCACAGATACGCAGTATTTT	CASSYTGTSGRTDTQYF
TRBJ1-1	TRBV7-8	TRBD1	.	TGTGCCAGCAGCTTAAGGCCGGGACAGGGGGCGAATGCATATGAAGCTTTCTTT	CASSLRPGQGANAYEAFF
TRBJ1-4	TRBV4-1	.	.	TGCGCCAGCAGCCAAGAGAAGGTTAGGGGGGCGAACGAAAAACTGTTTTTT	CASSQEKVRGANEKLFF
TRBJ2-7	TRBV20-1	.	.	TGCAGTGCTAGGGTCAGGGGCTACGAGCAGTACTTC	CSARVRGYEQYF
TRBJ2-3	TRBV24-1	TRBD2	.	TGTGCCACCAGTCCGAGACTAGCGGGGGGAGCAGATACGCAGTATTTT	CATSPRLAGGADTQYF
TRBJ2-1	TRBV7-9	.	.	TGTGCCAGCAGCGCACTGGTGGTTGGGAATGAGCAGTTCTTC	CASSALVVGNEQFF